A selection of T cell receptor beta chains follows, all from one sample in a study of T-cell memory formation after mild COVID-19. TCRdb re-derived calls from the 5' RACE reads in MiXCR, one entry per CDR3 protein. The repertoire holds more than 100,000 distinct CDR3 sequences, with approximately 6.3% as singletons. Sequencing was performed on PBMCs or a T cell subset sorted from them (not recorded which). Receptor source: an adult woman who had mild COVID-19 (a few samples of this study predate the infection). Cell type and time point are not known. CDR3s include the opening cysteine and the closing phenylalanine or tryptophan. Each record gives: J gene, CDR3 length, V gene, D gene, clone size, CDR3 DNA, CDR3 protein. D genes are given only for firm matches. Rows give clone size only sometimes, using once, few, many, or a class for an expanded clone.

>TRBJ2-7|13|TRBV12-3/TRBV12-4|NA|many
TGTGCCAGCAGGCAACGGACTGGATACGAGCAGTACTTC
CASRQRTGYEQYF
>TRBJ2-2|13|TRBV3-1|NA|NA
TGTGCCAGCAGCGTTCTTGTAACCGGGGAGCTGTTTTTT
CASSVLVTGELFF
>TRBJ2-2|13|TRBV6-1|NA|few
TGTGCCAGCAGTGAAGAGCCGGGAGCGGAGCTGTTTTTT
CASSEEPGAELFF
>TRBJ2-1|16|TRBV7-8|TRBD2|many
TGTGCCAGCAGCTCCTTTACGGGGGGGGTAGACAATGAGCAGTTCTTC
CASSSFTGGVDNEQFF
>TRBJ1-1|16|TRBV9|NA|NA
TGTGCCAGCAGCGTAGGGCGGTGGAACATGAACACTGAAGCTTTCTTT
CASSVGRWNMNTEAFF
>TRBJ2-2|15|TRBV2|TRBD2|few
TGTGCCAGCAGCCAAGGACTAGCGATCCTCGGGGAGCTGTTTTTT
CASSQGLAILGELFF
>TRBJ2-2|17|TRBV7-3|TRBD2|many
TGTGCCAGCGGCGTTAGCGGGGGGGCCTATTCCTCCGGGGAGCTGTTTTTT
CASGVSGGAYSSGELFF
>TRBJ2-1|14|TRBV11-3|TRBD2|few
TGTGCCAGCAGCCAAGCTCTAGCGGGGGGCCCCCCCTTCTTC
CASSQALAGGPPFF
>TRBJ2-4|13|TRBV14|NA|few
TGTGCCAGCAGCCAAGATTTCCAGACCATTCAGTACTTC
CASSQDFQTIQYF
>TRBJ2-1|14|TRBV12-3/TRBV12-4|NA|few
TGTGCCAGCAAAAATAGCGGAGACTACAATGAGCAGTTCTTC
CASKNSGDYNEQFF
>TRBJ2-1|15|TRBV6-5|NA|NA
TGTGCCAGCAGTTACTCGCTCGTGGTAGGCAATGAGCAGTTCTTC
CASSYSLVVGNEQFF
>TRBJ2-5|14|TRBV12-3/TRBV12-4|NA|many
TGTGCCAGCAGTCTGCCCCGACTAGAAGAGACCCAGTACTTC
CASSLPRLEETQYF
>TRBJ2-7|14|TRBV19|NA|NA
TGTGCCAGTAGTATACGGGACAAAATCTACGAGCAGTACTTC
CASSIRDKIYEQYF
>TRBJ1-1|10|TRBV7-9|NA|many
TGTGCCATCTTGAACACTGAAGCTTTCTTT
CAILNTEAFF
>TRBJ2-4|14|TRBV5-1|NA|many
TGCGCCAGCAGCGCCGGGGGGCCACAAAACATTCAGTACTTC
CASSAGGPQNIQYF
>TRBJ1-4|14|TRBV6-5|NA|NA
TGTGCCAGCAGCTCGGTGGCAACTAATGAAAAACTGTTTTTT
CASSSVATNEKLFF
>TRBJ2-3|15|TRBV5-4|NA|few
TGTGCCAGCGGGCTCTCTGGGAGAAGGGCAGATACGCAGTATTTT
CASGLSGRRADTQYF
>TRBJ2-3|14|TRBV5-1|TRBD1|few
TGCGCCACCAGACAGGGGGCGAGCACAGATACGCAGTATTTT
CATRQGASTDTQYF
>TRBJ2-7|15|TRBV7-2|NA|many
TGTGCCAGCAGAGCCGAATGGGCGGGGTCCTACGAGCAGTACTTC
CASRAEWAGSYEQYF
>TRBJ2-5|14|TRBV7-3|TRBD2|NA
TGTGCCAGCAGCGTTAGCGGGGGGGGGGAGACCCAGTACTTC
CASSVSGGGETQYF
>TRBJ2-7|11|TRBV20-1|NA|many
TGCAGTGCTAGGGGGGACTACGAGCAGTACTTC
CSARGDYEQYF
>TRBJ2-7|16|TRBV28|TRBD1|few
TGTGCCAGCACGACAGGGGGCGCTTTAAATTCCCACGAGCAGTACTTC
CASTTGGALNSHEQYF
>TRBJ2-5|13|TRBV5-1|NA|NA
TGCGCCAGCAGCTTGTCTTTGCAAGAGACCCAGTACTTC
CASSLSLQETQYF
>TRBJ2-6|15|TRBV6-5|TRBD2|NA
TGTGCCAGCAGTGACCGGGGGGCTGGGGCCAACGTCCTGACTTTC
CASSDRGAGANVLTF
>TRBJ2-7|16|TRBV7-2|TRBD2|many
TGTGCCAGCAGCTTAGCGCGTAGCGGGAGGATCAACGAGCAGTACTTC
CASSLARSGRINEQYF
>TRBJ2-5|18|TRBV9|TRBD2|many
TGTGCCAGCAGCGAAGCACGGACTTCCGGGACTACTCAAGAGACCCAGTACTTC
CASSEARTSGTTQETQYF
>TRBJ2-4|18|TRBV5-1|TRBD1|many
TGCGCCAGCAGCGCACTACCCTTGGACAGGGGAGGCCAAAACATTCAGTACTTC
CASSALPLDRGGQNIQYF
>TRBJ2-3|12|TRBV7-2|NA|many
TGTGCCAGCAGCTTAGCCCCAGATACGCAGTATTTT
CASSLAPDTQYF
>TRBJ1-1|14|TRBV6-1|NA|many
TGTGCCAGCAATTATGAGCGGCATTGGACTGAAGCTTTCTTT
CASNYERHWTEAFF
>TRBJ1-3|13|TRBV4-1|NA|few
TGCGCCAGCAGGGGCAGCTCTGGAAACACCATATATTTT
CASRGSSGNTIYF
>TRBJ2-7|16|TRBV12-3/TRBV12-4|NA|many
TGTGCCAGCAGTTCTAAACTGGATATTAGACCCTACGAGCAGTACTTC
CASSSKLDIRPYEQYF
>TRBJ1-2|12|TRBV6-1|NA|few
TGTGCCAGCAGGATAATCACCCGTAGCTACACCTTC
CASRIITRSYTF